This T cell receptor beta chain appears in the sequencing data of a study of blood T cells in healthy people across ages. Study-wide findings and caveats: PBMC samples, being unsorted, prevented any conclusive comparison of naive and antigen-experienced cells. There were more naive CD4+ cells and higher diversity in long-lived donors than in aged donors.

Per germline, CDR1 LGHDT and CDR2 YNNKEL (reference sequence). CDR3 length: 15 amino acids. Between the trimmed V and J ends, which lost 1 base and 8 bases, there was a span of 17 bases. This clonotype has only a few counts. Its target is not known. Alongside a J-beta primer mix, a sample-barcoded 5' primer served in a second PCR lasting about 7 to 11 cycles. Each cDNA molecule received a tag from a template-switch adaptor that had 12 random nucleotides. The study obtained at least 2.5 million CDR3-containing paired-end reads from every sample. Via MiXCR, TCRdb re-called the 5' RACE reads, giving one row per CDR3 protein. The sample gives about 1.5 million distinct CDR3 sequences, 35% to 45% of which show up once; just over 4% is in the top ten.

The TCR originated in a young woman in good health. The V gene is TRBV3-1, the J gene TRBJ1-2; D not resolved. The sample taken for sequencing was blood. For the CDR3, the DNA is TGTGCCAGCAGCCAAGCGGTTCGGCAGGCGGAGGGCTACACCTTC. Translated, it gives CASSQAVRQAEGYTF.